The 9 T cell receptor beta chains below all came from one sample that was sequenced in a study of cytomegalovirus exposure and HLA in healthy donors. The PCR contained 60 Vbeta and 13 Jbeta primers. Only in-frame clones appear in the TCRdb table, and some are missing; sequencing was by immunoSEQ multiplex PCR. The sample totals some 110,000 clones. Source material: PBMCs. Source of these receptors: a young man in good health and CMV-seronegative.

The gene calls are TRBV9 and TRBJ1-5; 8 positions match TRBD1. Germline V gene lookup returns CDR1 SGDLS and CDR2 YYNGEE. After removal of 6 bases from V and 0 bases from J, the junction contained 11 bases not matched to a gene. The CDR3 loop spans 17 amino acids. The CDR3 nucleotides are TGTGCCAGCATAGTGACAGGGGCTTTGGATAGCAATCAGCCCCAGCATTTT. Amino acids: CASIVTGALDSNQPQHF.

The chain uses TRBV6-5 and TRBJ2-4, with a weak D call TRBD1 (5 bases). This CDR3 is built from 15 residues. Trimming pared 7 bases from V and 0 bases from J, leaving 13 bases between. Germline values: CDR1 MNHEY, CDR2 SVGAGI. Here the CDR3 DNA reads TGTGCCAGCACCGCAAACAGGCTAGCCAAAAACATTCAGTACTTC. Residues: CASTANRLAKNIQYF.

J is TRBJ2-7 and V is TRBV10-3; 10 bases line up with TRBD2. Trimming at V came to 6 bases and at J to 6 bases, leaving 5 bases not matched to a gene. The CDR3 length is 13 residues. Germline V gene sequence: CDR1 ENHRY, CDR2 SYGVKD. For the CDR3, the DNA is TGTGCCATCAGACCCGTAGCGGGGGGCGAGCAGTACTTC. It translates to CAIRPVAGGEQYF.

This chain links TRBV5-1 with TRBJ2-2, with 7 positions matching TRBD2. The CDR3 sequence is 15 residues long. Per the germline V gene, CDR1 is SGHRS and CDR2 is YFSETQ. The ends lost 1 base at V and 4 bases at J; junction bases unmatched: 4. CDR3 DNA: TGCGCCAGCAGCTTGTCCGGGGGGTCCACCGGGGAGCTGTTTTTT. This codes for CASSLSGGSTGELFF.

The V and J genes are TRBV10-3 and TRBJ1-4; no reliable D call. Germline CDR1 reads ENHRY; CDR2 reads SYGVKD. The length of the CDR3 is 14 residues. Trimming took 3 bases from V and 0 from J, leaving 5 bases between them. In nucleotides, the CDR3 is TGTGCCATCAGTGACGGTGCAACTAATGAAAAACTGTTTTTT. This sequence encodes CAISDGATNEKLFF.

CDR3 coding DNA: TGTGCCAGCAGTTTGTTGACAGGGGAGACAGATACGCAGTATTTT. Translated: CASSLLTGETDTQYF. The chain recombines TRBV28 with TRBJ2-3; 8 positions match TRBD1. CDR1 MDHEN and CDR2 SYDVKM come from the germline V gene. V gave up 3 bases and J gave up 3 bases; unmatched junction bases: 5. The CDR3 runs 15 residues.

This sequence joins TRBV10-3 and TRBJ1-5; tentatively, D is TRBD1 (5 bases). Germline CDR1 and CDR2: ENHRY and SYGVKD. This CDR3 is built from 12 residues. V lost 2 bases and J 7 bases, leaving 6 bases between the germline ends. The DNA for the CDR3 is TGTGCCATCAGTGAGGGGGCCCAGCCCCAGCATTTT. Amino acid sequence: CAISEGAQPQHF.

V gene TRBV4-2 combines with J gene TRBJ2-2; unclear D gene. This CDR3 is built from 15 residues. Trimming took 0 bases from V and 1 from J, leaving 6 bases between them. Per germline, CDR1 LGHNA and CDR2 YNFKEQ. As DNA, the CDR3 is TGTGCCAGCAGCCAAGATACAAGGAACACCGGGGAGCTGTTTTTT. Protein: CASSQDTRNTGELFF.

The CDR3 loop reads CASSLRTGPNEKLFF. CDR3 bases: TGCGCCAGCAGCCTAAGGACAGGCCCCAATGAAAAACTGTTTTTT. V and J are TRBV4-1 and TRBJ1-4; 7 nucleotides agree with TRBD1. CDR1 and CDR2 (germline): MGHRA, YSYEKL. This CDR3 has 15 amino acids. The trim removed 4 bases at V and 5 bases at J, leaving 7 bases unmatched.